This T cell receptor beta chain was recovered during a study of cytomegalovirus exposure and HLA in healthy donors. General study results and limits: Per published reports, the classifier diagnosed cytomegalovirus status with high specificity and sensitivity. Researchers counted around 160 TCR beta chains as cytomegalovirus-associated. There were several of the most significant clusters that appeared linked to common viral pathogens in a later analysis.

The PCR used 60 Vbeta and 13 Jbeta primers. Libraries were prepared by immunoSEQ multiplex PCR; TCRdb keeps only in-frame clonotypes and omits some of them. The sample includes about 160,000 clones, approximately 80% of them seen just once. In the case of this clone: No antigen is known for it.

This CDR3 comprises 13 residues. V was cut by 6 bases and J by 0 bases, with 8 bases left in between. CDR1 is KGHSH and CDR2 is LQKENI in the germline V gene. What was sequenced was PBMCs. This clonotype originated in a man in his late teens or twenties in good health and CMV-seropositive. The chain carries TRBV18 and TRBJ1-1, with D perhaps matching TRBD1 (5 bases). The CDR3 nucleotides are TGTGCCAGCTCGGTGACAGTGAACACTGAAGCTTTCTTT. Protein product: CASSVTVNTEAFF.